A selection of T cell receptor beta chains follows, all from one sample in a study of radiation and T cells in renal cell carcinoma. The protocol was immunoSEQ multiplex PCR, while the TCRdb copy is restricted to in-frame clones and leaves out a portion. The sample contains 100,000 to 150,000 clones, roughly four fifths of which appear only once. The sequences come from blood, collected from a patient whose treatment included radiotherapy and nephrectomy. These receptors originate from a man aged 45-65 years with renal cell carcinoma. CDR3s include the opening cysteine and the closing phenylalanine or tryptophan. A D gene is named only where the DNA matches it firmly. Rows may omit the clone size; those that give it use once, few, many or a size class.

d_call clone_size j_call v_call cdr3_length cdr3_aa cdr3_nt
TRBD1 - TRBJ2-5 TRBV13 15 CASSADRGRRETQYF TGTGCCAGCAGCGCGGACAGGGGACGGAGAGAGACCCAGTACTTC
- - TRBJ1-2 TRBV6-6 11 CASSYGGGYTF TGTGCCAGCAGTTACGGGGGAGGCTACACCTTC
- - TRBJ1-4 TRBV5-1 14 CASSFGYTNEKLFF TGCGCCAGCAGCTTTGGGTACACTAATGAAAAACTGTTTTTT
- - TRBJ1-6 TRBV18 16 CASSPQSGAYNSPLHF TGTGCCAGCTCACCTCAGAGTGGGGCCTATAATTCACCCCTCCACTTT
- - TRBJ2-7 TRBV6-1 14 CASSRWTRDYEQYF TGTGCCAGCAGTCGCTGGACCAGGGACTACGAGCAGTACTTC
- - TRBJ2-2 TRBV9 13 CASSVEGGGELFF TGTGCCAGCAGCGTAGAGGGGGGCGGGGAGCTGTTTTTT
TRBD2 - TRBJ2-7 TRBV6-1 17 CASSGGGMGNPSYEQYF TGTGCCAGCAGTGGGGGGGGTATGGGGAATCCCTCCTACGAGCAGTACTTC
- - TRBJ1-4 TRBV6-6 14 CASRDSPTNEKLFF TGTGCCAGCAGGGACTCCCCAACTAATGAAAAACTGTTTTTT
- - TRBJ2-1 TRBV5-1 14 CASSLANSYNEQFF TGCGCCAGCAGCTTGGCAAATTCCTACAATGAGCAGTTCTTC
- - TRBJ1-6 TRBV5-1 15 CASRSGQLFNSPLHF TGCGCCAGCAGAAGCGGACAGTTGTTTAATTCACCCCTCCACTTT
TRBD2 - TRBJ2-3 TRBV19 16 CASSTSGLAGTDTQYF TGTGCCAGTAGTACCTCAGGACTAGCGGGAACAGATACGCAGTATTTT
- many TRBJ1-2 TRBV7-2 16 CASSLRREVFYYGYTF TGTGCCAGCAGCTTAAGGCGGGAGGTCTTTTACTATGGCTACACCTTC
- - TRBJ1-1 TRBV2 13 CASSGPGLTEAFF TGTGCCAGCAGTGGACCTGGGCTTACTGAAGCTTTCTTT
- - TRBJ1-1 TRBV7-2 14 CASSPTPGGTEAFF TGTGCCAGCAGCCCCACCCCGGGCGGCACTGAAGCTTTCTTT
- - TRBJ1-4 TRBV7-9 18 CASSLGALSGAGGEKLFF TGTGCCAGCAGCTTAGGGGCTCTCTCAGGGGCCGGGGGTGAAAAACTGTTTTTT
- - TRBJ2-7 TRBV10-3 14 CAISAGIHSYEQYF TGTGCCATCAGTGCAGGAATACACTCCTACGAGCAGTACTTC
- - TRBJ2-5 TRBV5-4 13 CASSLRGGETQYF TGTGCCAGCAGCTTGAGGGGTGGAGAGACCCAGTACTTC
TRBD2 - TRBJ2-3 TRBV5-4 16 CASSLVAGGATDTQYF TGTGCCAGCAGCTTGGTAGCGGGGGGAGCCACAGATACGCAGTATTTT
TRBD1 - TRBJ1-1 TRBV4-1 17 CASSPNDRGRWETEAFF TGCGCCAGCAGCCCTAACGACAGGGGGCGCTGGGAAACTGAAGCTTTCTTT
- - TRBJ1-5 TRBV6-1 17 CASSGLGEVGSNQPQHF TGTGCCAGCAGTGGTTTAGGAGAAGTAGGTAGCAATCAGCCCCAGCATTTT
- - TRBJ1-2 TRBV29-1 13 CSAEDGEGGGYTF TGCAGCGCCGAAGATGGGGAGGGTGGTGGCTACACCTTC
TRBD1 - TRBJ1-2 TRBV7-3 13 CASSWGQGYGYTF TGTGCCAGCAGCTGGGGACAGGGCTATGGCTACACCTTC
- - TRBJ2-7 TRBV30 15 CAWSAQQAGIYEQYF TGTGCCTGGAGTGCCCAACAGGCGGGCATCTACGAGCAGTACTTC
- few TRBJ2-6 TRBV18 16 CASSPKGFTGANVLTF TGTGCCAGCTCGCCCAAGGGCTTTACTGGGGCCAACGTCCTGACTTTC
TRBD2 - TRBJ2-2 TRBV27 17 CASRRGLAGANTGELFF TGTGCCAGCCGGAGGGGACTAGCGGGGGCCAACACCGGGGAGCTGTTTTTT
TRBD1 - TRBJ1-5 TRBV2 15 CASSRQGNGNQPQHF TGTGCCAGCAGTAGACAGGGCAATGGCAATCAGCCCCAGCATTTT
- - TRBJ1-4 TRBV5-4 14 CASSLDRTDEKLFF TGTGCCAGCAGCTTGGACAGGACGGATGAAAAACTGTTTTTT
- few TRBJ2-5 TRBV29-1 14 CSVDVTSSPGTQYF TGCAGCGTTGATGTTACTAGCTCCCCGGGGACCCAGTACTTC
- - TRBJ2-7 TRBV6-6 13 CASSSGSLDEQYF TGTGCCAGCAGTTCCGGCAGCCTCGACGAGCAGTACTTC
- - TRBJ1-2 TRBV2 11 CASSEVVGYTF TGTGCCAGCAGTGAAGTGGTTGGCTACACCTTC
TRBD2 - TRBJ2-3 TRBV5-4 17 CASSPGLAGGITDTQYF TGTGCCAGCAGCCCCGGACTAGCGGGGGGAATCACAGATACGCAGTATTTT
TRBD2 - TRBJ2-1 TRBV5-1 16 CASNPLSGGNYNEQFF TGCGCCAGCAACCCCCTCAGCGGGGGAAACTACAATGAGCAGTTCTTC
- - TRBJ1-2 TRBV30 14 CAWSPRGDNYGYTF TGTGCCTGGAGTCCCAGGGGCGATAACTATGGCTACACCTTC